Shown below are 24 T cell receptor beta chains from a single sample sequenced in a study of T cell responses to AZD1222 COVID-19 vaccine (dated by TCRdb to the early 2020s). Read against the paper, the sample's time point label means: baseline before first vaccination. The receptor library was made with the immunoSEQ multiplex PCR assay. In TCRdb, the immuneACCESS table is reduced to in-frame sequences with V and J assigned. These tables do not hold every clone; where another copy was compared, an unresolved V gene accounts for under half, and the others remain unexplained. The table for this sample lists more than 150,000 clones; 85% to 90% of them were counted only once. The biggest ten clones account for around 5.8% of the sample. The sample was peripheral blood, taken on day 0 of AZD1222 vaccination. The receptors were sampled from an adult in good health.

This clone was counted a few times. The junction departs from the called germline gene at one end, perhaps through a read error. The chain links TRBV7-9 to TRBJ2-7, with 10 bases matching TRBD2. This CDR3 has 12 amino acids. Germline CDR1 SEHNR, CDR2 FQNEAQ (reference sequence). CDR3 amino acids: CASSWLSGTSVF. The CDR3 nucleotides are TGTGCCAGCAGCTGGTTGTCCGGGACTAGCGTCTTC.

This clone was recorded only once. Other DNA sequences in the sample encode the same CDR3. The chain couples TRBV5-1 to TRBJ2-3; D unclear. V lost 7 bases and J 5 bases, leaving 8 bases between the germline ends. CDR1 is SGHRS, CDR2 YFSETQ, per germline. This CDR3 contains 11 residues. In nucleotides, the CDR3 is TGCGCCAGCCATAGGGAAGATACGCAGTATTTT. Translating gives CASHREDTQYF.

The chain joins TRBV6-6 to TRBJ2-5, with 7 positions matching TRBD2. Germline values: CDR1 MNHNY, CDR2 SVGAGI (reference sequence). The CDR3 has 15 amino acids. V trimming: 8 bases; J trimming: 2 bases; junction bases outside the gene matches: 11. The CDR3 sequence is CASVDGGREQETQYF. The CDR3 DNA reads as TGTGCCAGCGTGGATGGTGGGAGGGAACAAGAGACCCAGTACTTC.

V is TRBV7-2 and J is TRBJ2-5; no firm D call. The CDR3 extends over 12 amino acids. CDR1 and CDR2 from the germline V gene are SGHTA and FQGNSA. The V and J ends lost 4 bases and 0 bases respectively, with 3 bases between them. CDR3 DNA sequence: TGTGCCAGCAGCTCGTACCAAGAGACCCAGTACTTC. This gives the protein CASSSYQETQYF.

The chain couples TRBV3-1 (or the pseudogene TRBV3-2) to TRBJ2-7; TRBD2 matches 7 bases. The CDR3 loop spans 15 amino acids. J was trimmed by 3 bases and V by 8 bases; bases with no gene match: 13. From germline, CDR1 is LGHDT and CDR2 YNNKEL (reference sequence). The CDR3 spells CASSSSGNKYYEQYF. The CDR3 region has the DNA TGTGCCAGCTCCAGCAGCGGGAACAAATACTACGAGCAGTACTTC.

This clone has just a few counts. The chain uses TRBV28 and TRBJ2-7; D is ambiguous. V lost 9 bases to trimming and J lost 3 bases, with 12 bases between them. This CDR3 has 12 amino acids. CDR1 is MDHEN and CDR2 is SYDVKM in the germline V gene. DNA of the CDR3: TGTGCCAGTTTAAAACCCAACTACGAGCAGTACTTC. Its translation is CASLKPNYEQYF. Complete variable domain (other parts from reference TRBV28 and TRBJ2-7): DVKVTQSSRYLVKRTGEKVFLECVQDMDHENMFWYRQDPGLGLRLIYFSYDVKMKEKGDIPEGYSVSREKKERFSLILESASTNQTSMYLCASLKPNYEQYFGPGTRLTVT.

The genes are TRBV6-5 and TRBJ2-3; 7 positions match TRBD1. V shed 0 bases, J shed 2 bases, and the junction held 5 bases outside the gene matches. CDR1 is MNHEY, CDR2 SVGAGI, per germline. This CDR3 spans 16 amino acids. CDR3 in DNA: TGTGCCAGCAGTTACTCGAAGACAGGGTTCACAGATACGCAGTATTTT. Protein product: CASSYSKTGFTDTQYF.

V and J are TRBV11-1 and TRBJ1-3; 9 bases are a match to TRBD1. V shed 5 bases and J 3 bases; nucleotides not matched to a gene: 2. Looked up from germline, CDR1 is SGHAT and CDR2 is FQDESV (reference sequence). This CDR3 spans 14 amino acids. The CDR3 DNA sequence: TGTGCCAGCAGCCGGACAGGGGATGGAAACACCATATATTTT. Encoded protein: CASSRTGDGNTIYF. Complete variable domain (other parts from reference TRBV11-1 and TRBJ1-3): EAEVAQSPRYKITEKSQAVAFWCDPISGHATLYWYRQILGQGPELLVQFQDESVVDDSQLPKDRFSAERLKGVDSTLKIQPAELGDSAMYLCASSRTGDGNTIYFGEGSWLTVV.

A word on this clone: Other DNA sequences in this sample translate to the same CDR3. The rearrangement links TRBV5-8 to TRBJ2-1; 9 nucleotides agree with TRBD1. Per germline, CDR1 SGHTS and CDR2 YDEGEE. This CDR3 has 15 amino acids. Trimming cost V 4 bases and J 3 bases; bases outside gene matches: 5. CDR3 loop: CASSPGQGVYNEQFF. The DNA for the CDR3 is TGTGCCAGCAGCCCGGGACAGGGCGTCTACAATGAGCAGTTCTTC.

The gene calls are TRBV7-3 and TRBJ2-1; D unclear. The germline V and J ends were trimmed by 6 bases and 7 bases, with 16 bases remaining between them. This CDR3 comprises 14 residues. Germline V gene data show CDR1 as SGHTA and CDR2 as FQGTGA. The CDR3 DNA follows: TGTGCCAGCAGACCATCAGCCCAAGGGAATGAGCAGTTCTTC. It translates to CASRPSAQGNEQFF. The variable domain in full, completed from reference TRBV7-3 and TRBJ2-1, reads GAGVSQTPSNKVTEKGKYVELRCDPISGHTALYWYRQSLGQGPEFLIYFQGTGAADDSGLPNDRFFAVRPEGSVSTLKIQRTERGDSAVYLCASRPSAQGNEQFFGPGTRLTVL.

The CDR3 coding sequence is TGTGCCAGCAGCTCGGATCGGGGCTACACCTTC. Translation: CASSSDRGYTF. The rearrangement joins TRBV12-3 or TRBV12-4 to TRBJ1-2, with D hard to call. V was trimmed by 6 bases and J by 8 bases, leaving 10 bases between them. The CDR3 contains 11 residues.

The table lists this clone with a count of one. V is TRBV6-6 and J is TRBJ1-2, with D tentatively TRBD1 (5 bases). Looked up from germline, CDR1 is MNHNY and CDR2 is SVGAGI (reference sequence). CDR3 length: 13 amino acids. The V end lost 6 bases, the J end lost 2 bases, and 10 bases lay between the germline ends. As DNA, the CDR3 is TGTGCCAGCAGGGACGGGGCCAACTATGGCTACACCTTC. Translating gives CASRDGANYGYTF.

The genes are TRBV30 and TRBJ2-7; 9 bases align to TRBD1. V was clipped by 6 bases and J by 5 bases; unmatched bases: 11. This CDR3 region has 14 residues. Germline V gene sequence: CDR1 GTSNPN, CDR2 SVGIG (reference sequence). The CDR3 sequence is CACPTGGVEDEQYF. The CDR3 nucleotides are TGTGCCTGCCCGACAGGGGGAGTGGAGGACGAGCAGTACTTC.

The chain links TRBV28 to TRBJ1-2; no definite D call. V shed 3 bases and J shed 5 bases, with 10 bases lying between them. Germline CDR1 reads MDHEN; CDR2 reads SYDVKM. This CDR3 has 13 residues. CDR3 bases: TGTGCCAGCAGTTTTGCGGGTGCGTATGGCTACACCTTC. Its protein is CASSFAGAYGYTF.

The CDR3 region has the DNA TGTGCCAGCATCCTGGGACAAAATAATTCACCCCTCCACTTT. This encodes CASILGQNNSPLHF. The chain couples TRBV28 to TRBJ1-6, with a tentative D call TRBD1 (6 bases). CDR1 and CDR2 from the germline V gene are MDHEN and SYDVKM. Trimming removed 7 bases from V and 5 bases from J, with 12 bases in between. This CDR3 comprises 14 residues.

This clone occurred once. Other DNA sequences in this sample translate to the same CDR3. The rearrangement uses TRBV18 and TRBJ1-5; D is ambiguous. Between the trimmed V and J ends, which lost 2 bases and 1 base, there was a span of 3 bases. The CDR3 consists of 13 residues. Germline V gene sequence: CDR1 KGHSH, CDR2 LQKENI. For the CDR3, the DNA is TGTGCCAGCTCACCAGGGAGCAATCAGCCCCAGCATTTT. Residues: CASSPGSNQPQHF.

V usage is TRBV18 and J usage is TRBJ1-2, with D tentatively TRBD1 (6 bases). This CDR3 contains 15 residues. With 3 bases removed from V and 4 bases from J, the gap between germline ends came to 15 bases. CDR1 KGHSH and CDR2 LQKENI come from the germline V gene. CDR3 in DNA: TGTGCCAGCTCACCGCAGGGCCAGGGGAGCTATGGCTACACCTTC. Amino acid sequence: CASSPQGQGSYGYTF.

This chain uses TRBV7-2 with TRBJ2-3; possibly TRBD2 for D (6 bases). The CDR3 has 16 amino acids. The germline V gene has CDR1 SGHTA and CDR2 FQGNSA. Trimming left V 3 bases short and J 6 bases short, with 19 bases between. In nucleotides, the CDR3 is TGTGCCAGCAGCTTGGGGGTAGCTAGCGCTGTGGATACGCAGTATTTT. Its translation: CASSLGVASAVDTQYF.

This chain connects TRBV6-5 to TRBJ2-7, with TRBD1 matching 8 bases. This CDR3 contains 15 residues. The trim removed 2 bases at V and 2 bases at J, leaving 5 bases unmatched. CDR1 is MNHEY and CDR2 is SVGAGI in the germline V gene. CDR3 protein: CASSYGQGAAYEQYF. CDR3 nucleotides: TGTGCCAGCAGTTACGGACAGGGAGCAGCCTACGAGCAGTACTTC.

The CDR3 sequence: CASSQALRAQETQYF. In DNA, the CDR3 is TGTGCCAGCAGCCAAGCTTTGCGGGCCCAAGAGACCCAGTACTTC. The chain couples TRBV3-1 (or the pseudogene TRBV3-2) to TRBJ2-5; D might be TRBD2 (5 bases). Germline CDR1 is LGHDT and CDR2 is YNNKEL (reference sequence). This CDR3 spans 15 amino acids. V lost 1 base, J lost 1 base, and 10 bases lay in between.

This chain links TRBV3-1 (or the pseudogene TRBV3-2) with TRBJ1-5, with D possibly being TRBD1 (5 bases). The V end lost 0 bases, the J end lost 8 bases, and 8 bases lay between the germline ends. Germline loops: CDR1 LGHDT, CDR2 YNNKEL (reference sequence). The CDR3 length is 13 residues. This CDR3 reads CASSQEWGKPQHF. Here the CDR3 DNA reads TGTGCCAGCAGCCAAGAATGGGGGAAGCCCCAGCATTTT.

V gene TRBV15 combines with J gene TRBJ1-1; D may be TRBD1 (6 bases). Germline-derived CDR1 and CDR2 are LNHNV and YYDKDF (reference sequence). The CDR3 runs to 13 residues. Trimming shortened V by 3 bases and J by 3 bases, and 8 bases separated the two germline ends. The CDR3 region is CATSSKGDTEAFF. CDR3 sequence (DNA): TGTGCCACCAGCAGTAAGGGGGACACTGAAGCTTTCTTT.

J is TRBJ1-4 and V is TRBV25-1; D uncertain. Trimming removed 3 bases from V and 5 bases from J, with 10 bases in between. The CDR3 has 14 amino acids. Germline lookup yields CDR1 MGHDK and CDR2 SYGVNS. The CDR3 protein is CASSEVGSNEKLFF. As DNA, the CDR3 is TGTGCCAGCAGTGAGGTCGGGAGCAATGAAAAACTGTTTTTT.

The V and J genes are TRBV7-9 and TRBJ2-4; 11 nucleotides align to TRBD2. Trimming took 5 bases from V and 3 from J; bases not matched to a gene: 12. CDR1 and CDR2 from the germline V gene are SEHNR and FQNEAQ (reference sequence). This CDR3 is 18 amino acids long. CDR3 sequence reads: CASSLTSGVPPLKNIQYF. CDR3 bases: TGTGCCAGCAGCCTGACTAGCGGGGTCCCTCCCCTCAAAAACATTCAGTACTTC.